This TCR beta chain was recovered during a study of blood T cells in healthy people across ages. Study conclusions and caveats: Higher diversity, along with more naive CD4+ cells, distinguished long-lived donors from aged donors. Any conclusive comparison of naive versus antigen-experienced cells was prevented by using unsorted PBMCs.

Every donor gave 7.5 to 10 milliliters of peripheral blood. A J-beta primer mix and a sample-barcoded 5' primer were used in a second PCR of roughly 6 to 11 cycles. Per-sample output comprised a minimum of 3 million paired-end reads containing CDR3. TCRdb reanalysed the 5' RACE reads using MiXCR and keeps one entry per CDR3 protein. This repertoire shows 800,000 or so distinct CDR3 sequences, about 42% found once; its top ten account for 15% to 20%. There are a few counts of this clonotype. Its cognate antigen is unknown. The CDR3 covers 15 residues. Germline V lookup: CDR1 DFQATT, CDR2 SNEGSKA (reference sequence). Trimming cost V 6 bases and J 4 bases, with 19 bases left between them.

This TCR derives from an elderly man in good health. J is TRBJ1-5 and V is TRBV20-1; D perhaps matches TRBD1 (6 bases). Material: blood. The CDR3 protein is CSARIQGWGNQPQHF. DNA of the CDR3: TGCAGTGCGCGGATACAGGGATGGGGAAATCAGCCCCAGCATTTT.